This record concerns one TCR beta chain sequence. Its cognate antigen is unknown. Clones were read by immunoSEQ multiplex PCR, and TCRdb kept only the in-frame ones, dropping some. Here the sample spans 90,000 to 130,000 clones, 68% being singletons. These data come from a study of shared clonotypes between healthy human individuals. General study points: It was only blood that was sampled, and tissue repertoires likely differ.

CD45RO+ cells went into CD8 memory alongside CCR7-negative CD45RA+ TemRA cells. The source material was memory CD8+ T cells sorted from blood. Noted subset: CD45RO+ cells pooled with CCR7-negative TemRA cells. The receptor was derived from a woman between 25 and 40 years old in good health.

CDR3 DNA: TGTGCCAGCAGCTCCCAGCGGGACAATGAGCAGTTCTTC. Translation: CASSSQRDNEQFF. The chain carries TRBV11-1 and TRBJ2-1, with D maybe TRBD2 (6 bases). With 4 bases removed from V and 5 bases from J, the gap between germline ends came to 9 bases. The germline V gene has CDR1 SGHAT and CDR2 FQDESV (reference sequence). The CDR3 is 13 residues long.